The 26 T cell receptor beta chains below all came from one sample that was sequenced in a study of T cell changes during pregnancy in multiple sclerosis. Data came from immunoSEQ multiplex PCR; TCRdb stores just in-frame clones and leaves some out. The table lists tens of thousands of clones, roughly 92% of them singletons. Material: peripheral blood, obtained after pregnancy. The receptors shown here come from a female donor in good health, enrolled as a control in a pregnancy study.

In its sample, this clone was seen once. The chain recombines TRBV19 with TRBJ1-6; 7 positions agree with TRBD1. CDR1 is LNHDA, CDR2 SQIVND, per germline (reference sequence). The CDR3 covers 14 residues. J gave up 10 bases and V 3 bases, and 6 bases lay outside the gene matches. Here the CDR3 reads CASSITGVGSPLHF. The CDR3 DNA reads as TGTGCCAGTAGTATTACAGGGGTAGGATCACCCCTCCACTTT.

V and J are TRBV28 and TRBJ1-6; 7 nucleotides align to TRBD1. The CDR3 spans 16 residues. Per the germline V gene, CDR1 is MDHEN and CDR2 is SYDVKM. After removal of 8 bases from V and 5 bases from J, the junction contained 12 bases not matched to a gene. CDR3 in DNA: TGTGCCAGCCACGAGGCCGCAACAGGGGATAATTCACCCCTCCACTTT. Translated: CASHEAATGDNSPLHF.

The V and J genes are TRBV5-4 and TRBJ1-1, with 8 positions matching TRBD1. V dropped 1 base and J dropped 5; count of bases not matched to a gene: 10. Germline V lookup: CDR1 SGHNT, CDR2 YYREEE (reference sequence). CDR3 length: 16 residues. In DNA, the CDR3 is TGTGCCAGCAGCTTGTCCGAGGACAGGGTTGGGACTGAAGCTTTCTTT. Translating it yields CASSLSEDRVGTEAFF. Variable domain in full (rest from reference TRBV5-4 and TRBJ1-1): ETGVTQSPTHLIKTRGQQVTLRCSSQSGHNTVSWYQQALGQGPQFIFQYYREEENGRGNFPPRFSGLQFPNYSSELNVNALELDDSALYLCASSLSEDRVGTEAFFGQGTRLTVV.

This chain connects TRBV14 to TRBJ2-5; TRBD2 is a possible D gene (6 bases). The germline V and J ends were trimmed by 1 base and 2 bases, with 23 bases remaining between them. Germline assignment: CDR1 SGHDN and CDR2 FVKESK. This CDR3 comprises 19 residues. CDR3 coding DNA: TGTGCCAGCAGCCAAGTGGATCCCCAACCGGGACTCCCACAAGAGACCCAGTACTTC. Its translation: CASSQVDPQPGLPQETQYF.

The CDR3 region is CASSPIAGGPPDTQYF. The CDR3 nucleotides are TGTGCCAGCAGCCCAATAGCGGGAGGGCCTCCAGATACGCAGTATTTT. The chain employs TRBV7-6 and TRBJ2-3, with TRBD2 matching 11 bases. The germline gives CDR1 SGHVS, CDR2 FNYEAQ. There are 16 residues in the CDR3. Trimming at V came to 5 bases and at J to 4 bases, leaving 8 bases not matched to a gene.

The chain links TRBV5-1 to TRBJ2-3; 15 bases line up with TRBD2. The CDR3 sequence is 19 residues long. Germline V gene sequence: CDR1 SGHRS, CDR2 YFSETQ. The junction had 7 bases not matched to a gene; V was cut back by 2 bases and J by 0 bases. In DNA form, the CDR3 reads TGCGCCAGCAGCTTCGGACTAGCGGGGGGGATTTCTAGCACAGATACGCAGTATTTT. Its protein is CASSFGLAGGISSTDTQYF.

The table lists this clone with a few counts. The genes are TRBV30 and TRBJ1-1, with D possibly TRBD1 on 6 matching bases. This CDR3 comprises 12 residues. Trimming removed 2 bases at V and 7 bases at J, with 11 bases between. The germline CDR1 and CDR2 sequences are GTSNPN and SVGIG (reference sequence). The CDR3 here is CAWSRTGSEAFF. The CDR3 DNA reads TGTGCCTGGAGTCGAACAGGGAGTGAAGCTTTCTTT.

The gene calls are TRBV21-1 and TRBJ2-5; the D segment call TRBD2 is taken from the table without a DNA check. TRBV21-1 is recorded as a pseudogene. CDR3 length: 18 residues. The CDR3 DNA reads TGTGCCAGCAGCAAAAATGCGGTAGCGGGGGGGGTGAAGGAGACCCAGTACTTC. Translating it yields CASSKNAVAGGVKETQYF.

The rearrangement joins TRBV7-9 to TRBJ1-1; perhaps TRBD1 as D (5 bases). Between the trimmed V and J ends, which lost 5 bases and 4 bases, there was a span of 11 bases. This CDR3 spans 13 amino acids. Looked up from germline, CDR1 is SEHNR and CDR2 is FQNEAQ (reference sequence). CDR3 in DNA: TGTGCCAGCAGCCCCCTCGGGGGCACTGAAGCTTTCTTT. It codes for CASSPLGGTEAFF.

The V call is TRBV15, the J call TRBJ1-1; D gene ambiguous. Per germline, CDR1 LNHNV and CDR2 YYDKDF (reference sequence). V was trimmed by 2 bases and J by 7 bases, leaving 8 bases between them. The CDR3 has 12 residues. The CDR3 protein is CATSRLANEAFF. CDR3 DNA sequence: TGTGCCACCAGCAGACTAGCTAATGAAGCTTTCTTT.

This clone was observed a single time. The chain joins TRBV6-1 to TRBJ1-1; no reliable D call. The CDR3 runs 16 residues. Germline loops: CDR1 MNHNS, CDR2 SASEGT. V lost 2 bases and J 4 bases, leaving 17 bases between the germline ends. The CDR3 here is CASSELLRVVGTEAFF. Written as DNA, the CDR3 is TGTGCCAGCAGTGAATTGTTACGGGTTGTTGGCACTGAAGCTTTCTTT.

CDR3 region: CASSLGVLPDTQYF. Here the CDR3 DNA reads TGTGCCAGCAGCTTAGGTGTACTTCCGGATACGCAGTATTTT. The chain links TRBV13 to TRBJ2-3; no firm D call. V dropped 0 bases and J dropped 6 bases, with 10 bases sitting between them. There are 14 residues in the CDR3. The germline CDR1 and CDR2 sequences are PRHDT and FYEKMQ (reference sequence). The full variable domain, with the rest looked up from reference TRBV13 and TRBJ2-3, is AAGVIQSPRHLIKEKRETATLKCYPIPRHDTVYWYQQGPGQDPQFLISFYEKMQSDKGSIPDRFSAQQFSDYHSELNMSSLELGDSALYFCASSLGVLPDTQYFGPGTRLTVL.

The gene calls are TRBV4-2 and TRBJ2-3, with a tentative D call TRBD2 (5 bases). Trimming stripped 0 bases from V and 0 bases from J, with 19 bases between. Germline V gene lookup returns CDR1 LGHNA and CDR2 YNFKEQ. The CDR3 loop spans 19 amino acids. The CDR3 nucleotides are TGTGCCAGCAGCCAAGACCCCCTATTGGTAGCGTCTAGCACAGATACGCAGTATTTT. This sequence encodes CASSQDPLLVASSTDTQYF.

The V gene is TRBV7-2, the J gene TRBJ1-6; 8 bases match TRBD1. The CDR3 consists of 16 residues. Germline CDR1 and CDR2: SGHTA and FQGNSA. V lost 5 bases, J lost 4 bases, and 7 bases stayed unmatched. The CDR3 loop reads CASSPRTGKYNSPLHF. CDR3 nucleotide sequence: TGTGCCAGCAGCCCTCGGACAGGGAAATATAATTCACCCCTCCACTTT.

The chain combines TRBV19 with TRBJ1-6; D call uncertain. CDR1 and CDR2 from the germline V gene are LNHDA and SQIVND (reference sequence). V lost 7 bases and J lost 0, with 22 bases in between. The CDR3 covers 19 residues. The CDR3 region is CASKDLSGRLASYNSPLHF. The CDR3 DNA is TGTGCCAGTAAGGACCTTAGCGGCCGCCTAGCCTCCTATAATTCACCCCTCCACTTT.

This chain joins TRBV6-1 and TRBJ2-3, with 13 bases lining up with TRBD2. After removal of 4 bases from V and 4 bases from J, the junction contained 2 bases not matched to a gene. The CDR3 runs to 15 residues. Germline-derived CDR1 and CDR2 are MNHNS and SASEGT. The CDR3 protein is CASSGTSGGPDTQYF. DNA for the CDR3: TGTGCCAGCAGTGGGACTAGCGGGGGTCCAGATACGCAGTATTTT.

The genes are TRBV6-4 and TRBJ1-6; the match to TRBD1 covers 8 bases. The trim removed 0 bases at V and 9 bases at J, leaving 4 bases unmatched. CDR3 length: 15 residues. CDR1 and CDR2 from the germline V gene are MRHNA and SNTAGT. CDR3 DNA: TGTGCCAGCAGTGACTCGGGCAGGGGGCTTTCACCCCTCCACTTT. It translates to CASSDSGRGLSPLHF.

The gene calls are TRBV18 and TRBJ1-1, with TRBD1 as a possible D gene (5 bases). The CDR3 covers 13 residues. Germline V CDR1 and CDR2: KGHSH, LQKENI. The V end was cut by 1 base, the J end by 5 bases, with 8 bases between. The DNA for the CDR3 is TGTGCCAGCTCACCACAGGGGAGGACTGAAGCTTTCTTT. It translates to CASSPQGRTEAFF.

CDR3 sequence reads: CASSPPRDSLNAYEQYF. CDR3 DNA sequence: TGCGCCAGCAGCCCTCCTAGGGACTCCTTGAATGCCTACGAGCAGTACTTC. The chain employs TRBV5-1 and TRBJ2-7; D is possibly TRBD2 (6 bases). CDR3 length: 17 amino acids. Per germline, CDR1 SGHRS and CDR2 YFSETQ. Trimming cost V 4 bases and J 2 bases, with 22 bases left between them.

V and J are TRBV19 and TRBJ2-1, with D unresolved. Germline CDR1 LNHDA, CDR2 SQIVND (reference sequence). This CDR3 comprises 14 residues. Trimming took off 5 bases at V and 3 bases at J, with 11 bases between the two ends. CDR3 nucleotide sequence: TGTGCCAGTAGTGTGATTGACAACTACAATGAGCAGTTCTTC. It is translated as CASSVIDNYNEQFF. Full variable domain (outside the CDR3, taken from reference TRBV19 and TRBJ2-1): DGGITQSPKYLFRKEGQNVTLSCEQNLNHDAMYWYRQDPGQGLRLIYYSQIVNDFQKGDIAEGYSVSREKKESFPLTVTSAQKNPTAFYLCASSVIDNYNEQFFGPGTRLTVL.

The chain's CDR3 is CASSLGWTGGEKLFF. DNA of the CDR3: TGTGCCAGCAGTTTAGGGTGGACAGGGGGGGAAAAACTGTTTTTT. This rearrangement joins TRBV28 to TRBJ1-4, with 10 bases matching TRBD1. Germline V lookup: CDR1 MDHEN, CDR2 SYDVKM. The V and J ends lost 2 bases and 8 bases, in that order; junction bases with no gene match: 5. The CDR3 totals 15 residues.

The gene calls are TRBV5-8 and TRBJ1-1; TRBD1 is a possible D gene (5 bases). V lost 2 bases and J lost 1, with 9 bases in between. This CDR3 has 14 amino acids. Germline V gene lookup returns CDR1 SGHTS and CDR2 YDEGEE. The CDR3 region is CASSLPRANTEAFF. DNA for the CDR3: TGTGCCAGCAGCTTACCCAGGGCGAACACTGAAGCTTTCTTT.

The chain recombines TRBV4-2 with TRBJ2-4; a weak D match, TRBD1 (5 bases). The CDR3 spans 16 residues. Trimming removed 2 bases at V and 0 bases at J, with 11 bases between. Per germline, CDR1 LGHNA and CDR2 YNFKEQ. CDR3 sequence: CASSQTTELAKNIQYF. The CDR3 DNA reads as TGTGCCAGCAGCCAAACGACAGAATTAGCCAAAAACATTCAGTACTTC.

The rearrangement joins TRBV27 to TRBJ2-1, with D possibly being TRBD1 (9 bases). The V end lost 2 bases, the J end lost 7 bases, and 18 bases lay between the germline ends. CDR1 is MNHEY, CDR2 SMNVEV, per germline (reference sequence). This CDR3 has 16 amino acids. The CDR3 DNA follows: TGTGCCAGCAGTTTACAGGGACAGGGACTAGGTAATGAGCAGTTCTTC. Its translation is CASSLQGQGLGNEQFF.

V gene TRBV4-3 combines with J gene TRBJ1-1, with D uncertain. Trimming left V 0 bases short and J 4 bases short, with 12 bases between. CDR1 is LGHNA and CDR2 is YSLEER in the germline V gene. The CDR3 extends over 15 amino acids. The CDR3 DNA follows: TGCGCCAGCAGCCAAGAATCCGGGTTGTCCACTGAAGCTTTCTTT. This encodes CASSQESGLSTEAFF.

The chain links TRBV6-1 to TRBJ1-1, with D tentatively TRBD1 (6 bases). Deletions cut 3 bases from V and 6 bases from J, with 14 bases between. CDR1 and CDR2 (germline): MNHNS, SASEGT. This CDR3 spans 14 amino acids. For the CDR3, the DNA is TGTGCCAGCAGTGAGTGGGGGGGGCGGTCTGAAGCTTTCTTT. It specifies CASSEWGGRSEAFF.